These 21 T cell receptor beta chains were sequenced from one sample in a study of early T cells in non-severe SARS-CoV-2 infection. TCRdb processed the 5' RACE reads anew with MiXCR; each CDR3 protein has one entry. The sample carries tens of thousands of distinct CDR3 sequences, about 6% recorded once. The material sequenced was whole blood. These receptors were collected from an adult who was a healthcare worker with PCR-confirmed SARS-CoV-2 infection or an uninfected control (not recorded which).

The chain employs TRBV4-3 and TRBJ2-3, with no clear D. Trimming stripped 1 base from V and 4 bases from J, with 9 bases between. The length of the CDR3 is 14 residues. Germline V CDR1 and CDR2: LGHNA, YSLEER. The CDR3 loop is CASSQVGFADTQYF. The DNA for the CDR3 is TGCGCCAGCAGCCAAGTAGGGTTCGCAGATACGCAGTATTTT.

This clonotype was seen repeatedly, ten times or more. The rearrangement links TRBV7-9 to TRBJ1-1, with D possibly being TRBD1 (5 bases). Germline-derived CDR1 and CDR2 are SEHNR and FQNEAQ (reference sequence). CDR3 length: 14 residues. The germline V and J ends were trimmed by 3 bases and 6 bases, with 14 bases remaining between them. Written as DNA, the CDR3 is TGTGCCAGCAGCTTGGACACCGGGAGGGCTGAAGCTTTCTTT. As protein: CASSLDTGRAEAFF.

This clonotype was counted many times. This chain links TRBV7-8 with TRBJ2-1; D ambiguous. CDR3 length: 15 amino acids. Germline V gene lookup returns CDR1 SGHVS and CDR2 FQNEAQ. Trimming removed 1 base at V and 6 bases at J, with 13 bases between. For the CDR3, the DNA is TGTGCCAGCAGCTTAGAAAGGATTGTCGGCAATGAGCAGTTCTTC. Translating gives CASSLERIVGNEQFF. Using reference TRBV7-8 and TRBJ2-1 for the parts outside the CDR3, the full variable domain is GAGVSQSPRYKVAKRGQDVALRCDPISGHVSLFWYQQALGQGPEFLTYFQNEAQLDKSGLPSDRFFAERPEGSVSTLKIQRTQQEDSAVYLCASSLERIVGNEQFFGPGTRLTVL.

This clonotype was detected many times. This rearrangement joins TRBV5-4 to TRBJ1-5; tentative D call: TRBD1 (6 bases). There are 15 residues in the CDR3. From germline, CDR1 is SGHNT and CDR2 YYREEE (reference sequence). The V end lost 3 bases, the J end lost 2 bases, and 12 bases lay between the germline ends. The CDR3 region is CASSWGGRRNQPQHF. In DNA form, the CDR3 reads TGTGCCAGCAGCTGGGGGGGGCGACGCAATCAGCCCCAGCATTTT.

This clonotype was recorded at least ten times. The chain employs TRBV7-8 and TRBJ2-6; tentatively, D is TRBD1 (6 bases). There are 18 residues in the CDR3. V lost 5 bases to trimming and J lost 2 bases, with 19 bases between them. CDR1 is SGHVS and CDR2 is FQNEAQ in the germline V gene. DNA for the CDR3: TGTGCCAGCAGCCCGTACAGGGTCCTCGCCCCTGGGGCCAACGTCCTGACTTTC. This encodes CASSPYRVLAPGANVLTF.

The chain recombines TRBV7-9 with TRBJ1-2; D is unresolved. V was shortened by 8 bases and J by 0 bases, with 4 bases between the two germline ends. From germline, CDR1 is SEHNR and CDR2 FQNEAQ (reference sequence). This CDR3 spans 11 amino acids. CDR3 DNA sequence: TGTGCCAGCGGGGCTAACTATGGCTACACCTTC. Translation: CASGANYGYTF.

This rearrangement joins TRBV11-2 to TRBJ2-7; D gene uncertain. Germline CDR1 is SGHAT and CDR2 is FQNNGV. V lost 0 bases and J 2 bases, leaving 8 bases between the germline ends. The CDR3 is 14 amino acids. The CDR3 DNA sequence: TGTGCCAGCAGCTTAGACTACGATCCCTACGAGCAGTACTTC. Its translation: CASSLDYDPYEQYF.

This clonotype has ten or more counts. The chain links TRBV10-3 to TRBJ2-3; no definite D call. CDR1 is ENHRY and CDR2 is SYGVKD in the germline V gene. The V end lost 2 bases, the J end lost 1 base, and 7 bases lay between the germline ends. CDR3 length: 14 amino acids. CDR3 residues: CAISEMVRTDTQYF. CDR3 sequence (DNA): TGTGCCATCAGTGAGATGGTTCGCACAGATACGCAGTATTTT.

As concerns this clonotype: This clone may be a read error of a much larger clone one base away. The rearrangement uses TRBV7-9 and TRBJ2-5; D not certain. Trimming left V 3 bases short and J 5 bases short, with 10 bases between. Germline values: CDR1 SEHNR, CDR2 FQNEAQ (reference sequence). The CDR3 extends over 13 amino acids. In nucleotides, the CDR3 is TGTGCCAGCAGCTTCGGTCCCGGGGAGACCCAGTACTTC. Its translation: CASSFGPGETQYF.

This clonotype was seen at least ten times. The CDR3 DNA reads as TGTGCCAGCAGCTCCCCGGGGGCGCGGACAGATACGCAGTATTTT. It codes for CASSSPGARTDTQYF. The chain uses TRBV7-9 and TRBJ2-3, with D perhaps TRBD1 or TRBD2 (6 bases each). The CDR3 runs to 15 residues. Germline CDR1 and CDR2: SEHNR and FQNEAQ (reference sequence). The ends were cut back, 4 bases at V and 3 bases at J, with 14 bases in the middle.

This clonotype was recorded many times. The chain carries TRBV5-5 and TRBJ1-1, with a tentative D call TRBD1 (5 bases). Germline-derived CDR1 and CDR2 are SGHKS and YYEKEE (reference sequence). V lost 2 bases and J 1 base, leaving 15 bases between the germline ends. The CDR3 loop spans 16 amino acids. Here the CDR3 reads CASSLGVGHKNTEAFF. The CDR3 DNA reads as TGTGCCAGCAGCTTAGGGGTAGGGCACAAGAACACTGAAGCTTTCTTT.

This clonotype was recorded many times. The chain employs TRBV10-3 and TRBJ2-1; tentative D call: TRBD2 (7 bases). Per the germline V gene, CDR1 is ENHRY and CDR2 is SYGVKD. CDR3 length: 15 residues. V was pared by 11 bases and J by 9 bases, with 26 bases between. The CDR3 sequence: CASHQGSGMVSEQFF. The CDR3 coding sequence is TGTGCCTCTCATCAGGGGAGCGGGATGGTGAGTGAGCAGTTCTTC.

This clonotype showed up many times. The chain carries TRBV7-8 and TRBJ2-2; 13 nucleotides match TRBD2. The J segment lost 6 bases and the V segment lost 6 bases, leaving 13 bases of the junction unmatched. Germline lookup yields CDR1 SGHVS and CDR2 FQNEAQ. This CDR3 comprises 18 residues. CDR3: CASRFGTSGAGGAGELFF. The CDR3 region has the DNA TGTGCCAGCAGGTTCGGGACTAGCGGGGCCGGAGGGGCCGGGGAGCTGTTTTTT.

This clonotype was found many times. This chain connects TRBV6-5 to TRBJ2-7; the D gene is possibly TRBD2 (6 bases). The CDR3 extends over 14 amino acids. Germline CDR1 reads MNHEY; CDR2 reads SVGAGI. Trimming stripped 7 bases from V and 3 bases from J, with 16 bases between. The CDR3 loop is CASTRGSDGYEQYF. The CDR3 DNA reads TGTGCCAGCACCCGGGGGTCAGACGGCTACGAGCAGTACTTC.

This clonotype was seen ten or more times. This rearrangement joins TRBV7-6 to TRBJ1-2; the match to TRBD1 covers 7 bases. CDR1 and CDR2 from the germline V gene are SGHVS and FNYEAQ. J lost 5 bases, V lost 5 bases, and 5 bases had no gene match. CDR3 size: 13 residues. The CDR3: CASSPGTVYGYTF. CDR3 coding DNA: TGTGCCAGCAGCCCAGGGACAGTTTATGGCTACACCTTC.

The chain is built from TRBV5-4 and TRBJ1-2, with D perhaps matching TRBD1 (5 bases). Germline V lookup: CDR1 SGHNT, CDR2 YYREEE (reference sequence). The CDR3 is made up of 12 amino acids. The V end lost 2 bases, the J end lost 8 bases, and 10 bases lay between the germline ends. CDR3 sequence reads: CASSLSGRGYTF. CDR3 bases: TGTGCCAGCAGCTTATCAGGGCGCGGCTACACCTTC.

This clonotype was recorded many times. The chain couples TRBV6-2 or TRBV6-3 to TRBJ2-7; 11 nucleotides agree with TRBD2. With V trimmed by 11 bases and J by 1 base, 16 bases remained unmatched. The germline CDR1 and CDR2 sequences are MNHEY and SVGEGT. CDR3 length equals 17 residues. The CDR3 spells CAGTDPPGLAVSYEQYF. The CDR3 region has the DNA TGTGCCGGCACCGATCCGCCGGGACTAGCGGTGTCCTACGAGCAGTACTTC.

The chain employs TRBV12-3 or TRBV12-4 and TRBJ2-3; no definite D call. There are 13 residues in the CDR3. The V and J ends lost 6 bases and 0 bases respectively, with 7 bases between them. CDR3 sequence reads: CASSPLSTDTQYF. CDR3 nucleotides: TGTGCCAGCAGCCCACTCAGCACAGATACGCAGTATTTT.

This clonotype occurred many times. The chain has TRBV2 and TRBJ1-1; possibly TRBD1 for D (6 bases). Germline loops: CDR1 SNHLY, CDR2 FYNNEI. This CDR3 contains 13 residues. Trimming removed 8 bases from V and 5 bases from J, with 15 bases in between. This CDR3 is CASSRGQKTEAFF. CDR3 in DNA: TGTGCCAGCTCGCGTGGACAGAAGACTGAAGCTTTCTTT.

In its sample, this clonotype was seen many times. The rearrangement joins TRBV28 to TRBJ1-3; D remains ambiguous. This CDR3 contains 19 residues. Germline loops: CDR1 MDHEN, CDR2 SYDVKM. V lost 6 bases, J lost 0 bases, and 24 bases lay in between. In nucleotides, the CDR3 is TGTGCCAGCAGAGTTTATATCCCCCGGACTGGAAGCTCTGGAAACACCATATATTTT. This sequence encodes CASRVYIPRTGSSGNTIYF.

This clonotype was seen ten or more times. J is TRBJ1-6 and V is TRBV7-6; maybe TRBD1 (5 bases). The CDR3 is made up of 13 amino acids. Trimming removed 4 bases at V and 14 bases at J, with 15 bases between. Germline CDR1 is SGHVS and CDR2 is FNYEAQ. CDR3 in DNA: TGTGCCAGCAGCTCATTGGGGGAATTCACCCTCCACTTT. This translates into CASSSLGEFTLHF.